A selection of T cell receptor beta chains follows, all from one sample in a study of early T cells in non-severe SARS-CoV-2 infection. TCRdb reanalysed the 5' RACE reads using MiXCR and keeps one entry per CDR3 protein. The sample has 65,000 to 95,000 distinct CDR3 sequences, roughly 12% seen once; the top ten hold less than 20%. The sequenced sample was whole blood, obtained at baseline. These receptor sequences come from an adult who was a healthcare worker with PCR-confirmed SARS-CoV-2 infection or an uninfected control (not recorded which). The donor label of this sample is uncertain. Each CDR3 is given with its conserved first and last residue. D genes are given only for firm matches. Clone size appears in some rows only: once, few, many, or a class for an expanded clone.

CDR3 length	D gene	J gene	clone size	V gene	CDR3 DNA	CDR3 protein
17	.	TRBJ2-5	few	TRBV11-2	TGTGCCAGCAGCTTAGTTCCCAGGGTCACCCTCGCAGAGACCCAGTACTTC	CASSLVPRVTLAETQYF
13	.	TRBJ1-6	many	TRBV4-3	TGCGCCAGCAGCCAAGAAGGGTATTCACCCCTCCACTTT	CASSQEGYSPLHF
14	.	TRBJ2-7	many	TRBV12-3/TRBV12-4	TGTGCCAGCAGTTTTGCAGGCCCCTCCTACGAGCAGTACTTC	CASSFAGPSYEQYF
12	.	TRBJ2-7	many	TRBV5-1	TGCGCCAGCAGCTTGGTCCAAAACGAGCAGTACTTC	CASSLVQNEQYF
13	.	TRBJ2-7	few	TRBV18	TGTGCCAGCTCACAAACAGCGACCTACGAGCAGTACTTC	CASSQTATYEQYF
14	TRBD1	TRBJ1-2	.	TRBV7-8	TGTGCCAGCAGCTTATTAGGGACAGGGTCGGGCTACACCTTC	CASSLLGTGSGYTF
18	TRBD2	TRBJ2-1	many	TRBV10-3	TGTGCCATCAGTGAGTCTACGACTAGCGAGTGGAAGAACAATGAGCAGTTCTTC	CAISESTTSEWKNNEQFF
15	TRBD1	TRBJ1-2	many	TRBV10-3	TGTGCCATCAACTCCGGGACAGGGGGATACTTTGGCTACACCTTC	CAINSGTGGYFGYTF
15	.	TRBJ2-7	.	TRBV13	TGTGCCAGCAGCTCCCGAACCTCTGGGGGGTACGAGCAGTACTTC	CASSSRTSGGYEQYF
15	.	TRBJ2-1	.	TRBV27	TGTGCCAGCAGTCCCGGGTGGAGCTCCTACAATGAGCAGTTCTTC	CASSPGWSSYNEQFF
15	TRBD2	TRBJ2-7	many	TRBV10-1	TGCGCCAGCACACTCAGGGAGGGACTTGCCTACGAGCAGTACTTC	CASTLREGLAYEQYF